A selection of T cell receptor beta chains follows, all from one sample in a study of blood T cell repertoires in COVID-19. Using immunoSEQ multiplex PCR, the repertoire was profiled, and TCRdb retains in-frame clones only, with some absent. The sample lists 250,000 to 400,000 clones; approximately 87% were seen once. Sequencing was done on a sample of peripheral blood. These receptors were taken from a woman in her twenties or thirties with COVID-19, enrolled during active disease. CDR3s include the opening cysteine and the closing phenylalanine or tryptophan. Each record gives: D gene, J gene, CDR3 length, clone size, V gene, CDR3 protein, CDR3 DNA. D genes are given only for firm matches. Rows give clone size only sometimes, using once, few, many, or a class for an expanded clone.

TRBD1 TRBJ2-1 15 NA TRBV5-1 CASSLTGTGSDEQFF TGCGCCAGCAGCTTGACTGGGACAGGGAGCGATGAGCAGTTCTTC
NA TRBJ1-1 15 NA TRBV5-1 CASSYSQGQGTEAFF TGCGCCAGCAGCTATTCCCAGGGGCAGGGCACTGAAGCTTTCTTT
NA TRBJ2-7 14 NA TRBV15 CATSRAGRDHEQYF TGTGCCACCAGCAGAGCCGGGCGGGATCACGAGCAGTACTTC
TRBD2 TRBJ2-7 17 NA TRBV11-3 CASSSGTSGDSSYEQYF TGTGCCAGCAGTTCCGGGACTAGCGGGGACAGCTCCTACGAGCAGTACTTC
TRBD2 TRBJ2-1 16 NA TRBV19 CASSIQGAGADNEQFF TGTGCCAGTAGTATCCAAGGAGCGGGAGCCGACAATGAGCAGTTCTTC
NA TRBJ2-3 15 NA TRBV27 CASSVFRQATDTQYF TGTGCCAGCTCAGTTTTCAGACAGGCCACAGATACGCAGTATTTT
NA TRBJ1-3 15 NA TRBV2 CASSEGTGAGNTIYF TGTGCCAGCAGTGAAGGAACAGGAGCTGGAAACACCATATATTTT
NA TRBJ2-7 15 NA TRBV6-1 CASSELEGLRYEQYF TGTGCCAGCAGTGAATTGGAGGGATTGCGCTACGAGCAGTACTTC
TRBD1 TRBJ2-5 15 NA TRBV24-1 CATSAMTGGRETQYF TGTGCCACCAGTGCGATGACAGGGGGCCGAGAGACCCAGTACTTC
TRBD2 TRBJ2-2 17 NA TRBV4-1 CASSQDPSGRNTGELFF TGCGCCAGCAGCCAAGACCCAAGCGGGAGGAACACCGGGGAGCTGTTTTTT
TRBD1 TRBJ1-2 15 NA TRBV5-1 CASSFPDRGPYGYTF TGCGCCAGCAGCTTCCCAGACAGGGGACCCTATGGCTACACCTTC
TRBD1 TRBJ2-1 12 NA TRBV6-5 CASSRQGSEQFF TGTGCCAGCAGTCGACAGGGAAGTGAGCAGTTCTTC
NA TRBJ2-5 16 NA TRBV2 CASSRGEAGHQETQYF TGTGCCAGCAGTCGAGGGGAGGCAGGGCACCAAGAGACCCAGTACTTC
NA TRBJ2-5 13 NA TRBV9 CASSVAGRETQYF TGTGCCAGCAGCGTGGCTGGGAGGGAGACCCAGTACTTC
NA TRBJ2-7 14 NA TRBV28 CASSLAGDSYEQYF TGTGCCAGCAGTTTAGCAGGGGATTCCTACGAGCAGTACTTC
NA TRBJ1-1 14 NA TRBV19 CASRIRGANTEAFF TGTGCCAGTAGAATACGGGGAGCTAACACTGAAGCTTTCTTT
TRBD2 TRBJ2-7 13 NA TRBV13 CASSLRGAYEQYF TGTGCCAGCAGCTTACGGGGGGCCTACGAGCAGTACTTC
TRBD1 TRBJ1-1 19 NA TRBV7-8 CASSFPRTGETMLDTEAFF TGTGCCAGCAGCTTCCCCCGGACAGGGGAGACGATGTTGGACACTGAAGCTTTCTTT
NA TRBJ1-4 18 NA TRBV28 CASSRVQGISLSNEKLFF TGTGCCAGCAGCCGAGTCCAGGGTATTAGTTTGTCTAATGAAAAACTGTTTTTT
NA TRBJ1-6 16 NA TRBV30 CAWSGEVPGVGSPLHF TGTGCCTGGAGTGGCGAGGTGCCGGGGGTAGGTTCACCCCTCCACTTT
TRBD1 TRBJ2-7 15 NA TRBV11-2 CASSPTGGASHEQYF TGTGCCAGCAGTCCCACAGGGGGCGCTTCCCACGAGCAGTACTTC
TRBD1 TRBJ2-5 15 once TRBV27 CASSLLGTGAETQYF TGTGCCAGCAGTTTATTGGGGACAGGGGCAGAGACCCAGTACTTC
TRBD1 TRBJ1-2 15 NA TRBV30 CAWSVLDRGRGGYTF TGTGCCTGGAGTGTCCTAGACAGGGGGCGCGGCGGCTACACCTTC
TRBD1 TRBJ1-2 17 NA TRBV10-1 CASSEERTGGLGYGYTF TGCGCCAGCAGTGAGGAGCGGACAGGGGGCTTAGGGTATGGCTACACCTTC
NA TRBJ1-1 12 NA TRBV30 CAWSPLNTEAFF TGTGCCTGGAGTCCCTTGAACACTGAAGCTTTCTTT
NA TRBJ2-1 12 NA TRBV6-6 CASSYVLEEQFF TGTGCCAGCAGTTATGTTTTAGAAGAGCAGTTCTTC
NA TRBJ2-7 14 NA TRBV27 CASSLSSPSYEQYF TGTGCCAGCAGTTTATCCTCCCCTTCCTACGAGCAGTACTTC
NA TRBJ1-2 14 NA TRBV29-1 CSVPPYDRNGGYTF TGCAGCGTCCCCCCCTACGACAGGAATGGCGGCTACACCTTC
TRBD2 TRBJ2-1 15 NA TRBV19 CASSSGSPSYNEQFF TGTGCCAGTAGTAGCGGGAGCCCCTCCTACAATGAGCAGTTCTTC
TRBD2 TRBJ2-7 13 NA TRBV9 CASNLAGGGEQYF TGTGCCAGCAACCTAGCGGGAGGCGGAGAGCAGTACTTC
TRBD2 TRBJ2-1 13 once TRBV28 CASSSGRANEQFF TGTGCCAGTTCGAGCGGGAGGGCCAATGAGCAGTTCTTC
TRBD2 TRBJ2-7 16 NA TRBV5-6 CASRSGTRVPTYEQYF TGTGCCAGCAGATCCGGGACTAGAGTACCAACCTACGAGCAGTACTTC
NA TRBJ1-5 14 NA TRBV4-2 CASSQWSSNQPQHF TGTGCCAGCAGCCAATGGAGTAGCAATCAGCCCCAGCATTTT
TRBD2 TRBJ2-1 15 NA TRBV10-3 CAIGTSGRGNNEQFF TGTGCCATTGGGACTAGCGGGAGGGGTAACAATGAGCAGTTCTTC
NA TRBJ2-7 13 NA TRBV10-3 CAISESTAYEQYF TGTGCCATCAGTGAGTCGACAGCCTACGAGCAGTACTTC